This TCR beta chain was sequenced in a study of early stage breast cancer tumors. The method was immunoSEQ multiplex PCR; TCRdb's version includes in-frame clones alone and lacks a portion of them. This sample has thousands of clones, with approximately 77% found just once. Sampling of the adjacent normal breast tissue occurred about 1.7-4.5 cm from the tumor. Germline V gene sequence: CDR1 MNHNS, CDR2 SASEGT. The CDR3 length is 13 residues. V was shortened by 10 bases and J by 7 bases, with 19 bases between the two germline ends. This clonotype was sampled from a person in their sixties with breast cancer. Sequencing used normal breast tissue next to the tumor. V usage is TRBV6-1 and J usage is TRBJ1-1, with D possibly being TRBD1 (6 bases). The CDR3 protein is CATRGRSYIEAFF. In DNA form, the CDR3 reads TGTGCCACCAGGGGCCGGAGTTACATTGAAGCTTTCTTT.